The rows below give T cell receptor beta chains drawn from one sample of a study of cytomegalovirus exposure and HLA in healthy donors. TCRdb's table, derived via immunoSEQ multiplex PCR, lists solely in-frame clones and lacks some. Of about 110,000 clones listed, about nine tenths are singletons. The sequencing sample was made of PBMCs. Every receptor here comes from a woman under 30 in good health and CMV-seronegative. CDR3s include the opening cysteine and the closing phenylalanine or tryptophan. D genes are given only for firm matches. Clone size is shown for a subset of rows, as once, few, many or a class of expanded clone.

>16|TRBJ1-1|TRBV6-6|NA|once
CASSYPTRSGNTEAFF
TGTGCCAGCAGTTACCCGACGCGATCGGGGAACACTGAAGCTTTCTTT
>17|TRBJ2-3|TRBV7-6|TRBD1|NA
CASTPAWGTGGTDTQYF
TGTGCCAGCACACCCGCCTGGGGGACAGGGGGCACAGATACGCAGTATTTT
>12|TRBJ1-1|TRBV27|TRBD1|NA
CASRKGAQEAFF
TGTGCCAGCAGAAAGGGGGCGCAGGAAGCTTTCTTT
>16|TRBJ2-6|TRBV9|NA|NA
CASSEGRATGANVLTF
TGTGCCAGCAGCGAAGGGCGGGCAACTGGGGCCAACGTCCTGACTTTC
>15|TRBJ2-3|TRBV14|TRBD2|NA
CASSQLAGITDTQYF
TGTGCCAGCAGCCAACTAGCGGGGATCACAGATACGCAGTATTTT
>16|TRBJ2-3|TRBV4-1|TRBD2|NA
CASSQTGLAGGDTQYF
TGCGCCAGCAGCCAAACGGGACTAGCGGGAGGGGATACGCAGTATTTT
>15|TRBJ1-2|TRBV7-8|TRBD1|NA
CASSFGRQGLSGYTF
TGTGCCAGCAGCTTTGGCCGACAGGGGCTTTCTGGCTACACCTTC
>15|TRBJ2-2|TRBV18|TRBD1|NA
CASSPGTGNTGELFF
TGTGCCAGCTCGCCCGGGACAGGGAACACCGGGGAGCTGTTTTTT
>16|TRBJ2-1|TRBV2|NA|NA
CASSEGDRWVNDEQFF
TGTGCCAGCAGTGAGGGCGATCGGTGGGTAAACGATGAGCAGTTCTTC
>15|TRBJ2-4|TRBV4-3|NA|NA
CASSQELLAKNIQYF
TGCGCCAGCAGCCAAGAGCTACTAGCCAAAAACATTCAGTACTTC
>16|TRBJ2-7|TRBV7-9|TRBD1|NA
CASSLSLGTGSYEQYF
TGTGCCAGCAGCTTATCCCTCGGGACAGGGTCCTACGAGCAGTACTTC
>14|TRBJ1-1|TRBV7-6|NA|NA
CASSPRGSNTEAFF
TGTGCCAGCAGCCCTAGGGGCAGCAACACTGAAGCTTTCTTT
>16|TRBJ2-7|TRBV9|TRBD2|NA
CASSSGGAGGSYEQYF
TGTGCCAGCAGCTCCGGGGGGGCCGGGGGTTCCTACGAGCAGTACTTC
>14|TRBJ1-4|TRBV7-2|TRBD1|NA
CASSEGQTNEKLFF
TGTGCCAGCAGCGAGGGACAGACGAATGAAAAACTGTTTTTT
>15|TRBJ1-1|TRBV11-1|NA|NA
CASSPRTALNTEAFF
TGTGCCAGCAGCCCTAGGACAGCATTGAACACTGAAGCTTTCTTT
>14|TRBJ1-3|TRBV30|NA|NA
CAWSVIHSGNTIYF
TGTGCCTGGAGCGTGATACACTCTGGAAACACCATATATTTT
>16|TRBJ1-6|TRBV4-3|TRBD1|NA
CASSLRTGSYNSPLHF
TGCGCCAGCAGCCTCCGGACAGGCTCCTATAATTCACCCCTCCACTTT
>15|TRBJ2-1|TRBV5-4|TRBD2|NA
CASSGGGSSYNEQFF
TGTGCCAGCAGCGGCGGCGGGAGCTCCTACAATGAGCAGTTCTTC
>18|TRBJ2-1|TRBV28|NA|NA
CASRGLTVEQGLAIEQFF
TGTGCCAGCAGGGGCCTGACCGTGGAGCAGGGTCTGGCAATTGAGCAGTTCTTC
>16|TRBJ2-7|TRBV7-9|TRBD2|NA
CASSRGLAGPPYEQYF
TGTGCCAGCAGCCGCGGACTAGCGGGGCCCCCCTACGAGCAGTACTTC
>13|TRBJ1-6|TRBV30|TRBD1|NA
CACAPTGFLSLHF
TGTGCCTGTGCCCCGACAGGGTTTTTATCCCTCCACTTT
>12|TRBJ2-2|TRBV4-1|NA|NA
CASSPHPGELFF
TGCGCCAGCAGCCCACATCCCGGGGAGCTGTTTTTT
>15|TRBJ1-1|TRBV2|NA|NA
CASSELAGPLNEAFF
TGTGCCAGCAGTGAGTTGGCGGGACCTTTGAATGAAGCTTTCTTT
>15|TRBJ1-1|TRBV6-5|TRBD1|NA
CASRRDRAMNTEAFF
TGTGCCAGCAGACGGGACAGGGCAATGAACACTGAAGCTTTCTTT
>16|TRBJ2-1|TRBV7-3|TRBD1|NA
CASSHFGQGDYNEQFF
TGTGCCAGCAGTCACTTTGGACAGGGCGACTACAATGAGCAGTTCTTC
>15|TRBJ2-7|TRBV5-1|NA|few
CASSFVRGAVNEQYF
TGCGCCAGCAGCTTCGTCAGGGGGGCTGTGAACGAGCAGTACTTC
>11|TRBJ1-2|TRBV28|NA|NA
CASFRGSGYTF
TGTGCCAGCTTCAGGGGCTCTGGCTACACCTTC
>15|TRBJ2-5|TRBV4-2|TRBD1|NA
CASSQVSQGAETQYF
TGTGCCAGCAGCCAAGTTTCACAGGGGGCGGAGACCCAGTACTTC
>16|TRBJ2-5|TRBV6-1|NA|NA
CASSEGGRLYQETQYF
TGTGCCAGCAGTGAAGGGGGCAGGCTGTACCAAGAGACCCAGTACTTC
>12|TRBJ1-1|TRBV28|NA|NA
CASTTGPPEAFF
TGTGCCAGCACAACAGGGCCCCCTGAAGCTTTCTTT
>16|TRBJ2-3|TRBV4-1|TRBD2|NA
CASSPGLAGGLETQYF
TGCGCCAGCAGCCCGGGACTAGCGGGGGGGCTAGAGACGCAGTATTTT
>16|TRBJ2-3|TRBV19|TRBD1|NA
CASSWGQGTDTDTQYF
TGTGCCAGTAGCTGGGGACAGGGGACCGACACAGATACGCAGTATTTT
>14|TRBJ2-1|TRBV4-3|TRBD2|NA
CASSLGGAYNEQFF
TGCGCCAGCAGCCTCGGGGGGGCCTACAATGAGCAGTTCTTC
>16|TRBJ1-2|TRBV4-3|TRBD1|NA
CASSQTPGQQRGYYTF
TGCGCCAGCAGCCAGACACCGGGACAGCAGAGGGGATACTACACCTTC
>14|TRBJ2-7|TRBV19|TRBD2|once
CASSIVGGGYEQYF
TGTGCCAGTAGTATTGTGGGGGGGGGCTACGAGCAGTACTTC
>15|TRBJ2-3|TRBV5-1|NA|once
CASSLVAGNTDTQYF
TGCGCCAGCAGCTTGGTTGCGGGAAACACAGATACGCAGTATTTT
>16|TRBJ1-1|TRBV27|TRBD1|once
CASSSRLVAAGGSAFF
TGTGCCAGCAGTAGTCGTCTGGTGGCGGCAGGGGGCTCGGCTTTCTTT
>13|TRBJ1-4|TRBV21-1|NA|NA
CASSMDEEGKLFF
TGTGCCAGCAGCATGGATGAGGAAGGAAAACTGTTTTTT
>13|TRBJ1-5|TRBV18|NA|NA
CATNQGWDQPQHF
TGTGCCACCAACCAGGGTTGGGATCAGCCCCAGCATTTT
>12|TRBJ1-1|TRBV7-9|NA|NA
CASSSDSLEAFF
TGTGCCAGCAGCTCGGACAGCCTTGAAGCTTTCTTT
>15|TRBJ2-3|TRBV19|TRBD1|NA
CASSSPGQGTDTQYF
TGTGCCAGTAGTTCTCCGGGACAGGGCACAGATACGCAGTATTTT
>13|TRBJ2-7|TRBV7-7|TRBD1|NA
CASSRDSDSEQYF
TGTGCCAGCAGCCGGGACAGCGACTCCGAGCAGTACTTC